This T cell receptor (beta chain) derives from a study of blood T cell repertoires in COVID-19. Trimming removed 6 bases at V and 5 bases at J, with 12 bases between. The CDR3 loop spans 13 amino acids. Here immunoSEQ multiplex PCR was the method, and the copy in TCRdb shows in-frame clones only, minus some. This table has some 200,000 clones, under 85% appearing once. The material sequenced was peripheral blood. This receptor was obtained from a woman aged 40 to 50 with acute or convalescent COVID-19. This sequence joins TRBV12-3 or TRBV12-4 and TRBJ2-3; D might be TRBD2 (6 bases). The CDR3 DNA follows: TGTGCCAGCAGCCGCTTTAGCGGAGATACGCAGTATTTT. This gives the protein CASSRFSGDTQYF.